A selection of T cell receptor beta chains follows, all from one sample in a study of Ad26.COV2.S vaccination and SARS-CoV-2 variants. Assay used: immunoSEQ multiplex PCR; TCRdb lists only in-frame clones, some missing. The table records hundreds of thousands of clones, approximately 88% of them present only once. The sample consisted of peripheral blood, taken in a trial of Ad26.COV2.S vaccine versus placebo. These receptors all stem from a person aged 18 to 65 who received the Ad26.COV2.S COVID-19 vaccine or a placebo. Both conserved end residues are part of each CDR3. D genes are given only for firm matches.

>16|NA|TRBJ1-5|TRBV6-2/TRBV6-3
TGTGCCAGCAGTGGCCACCGAGGACAGAGCAATCAGCCCCAGCATTTT
CASSGHRGQSNQPQHF
>16|NA|TRBJ2-2|TRBV5-8
TGTGCCAGCAGCTTCGGGGGGACAACGAACACCGGGGAGCTGTTTTTT
CASSFGGTTNTGELFF
>17|NA|TRBJ1-3|TRBV23-1
TGCGCCAGCAGTCCTTCGGGAGGGGAGTACTCTGGAAACACCATATATTTT
CASSPSGGEYSGNTIYF
>14|TRBD1|TRBJ2-1|TRBV24-1
TGTGCCACCAGTGCCGGGACAGCTCCTAATGAGCAGTTCTTC
CATSAGTAPNEQFF
>14|TRBD2|TRBJ2-7|TRBV7-9
TGTGCCAGCAGCCCACTTGCGGGGGGGTACGAGCAGTACTTC
CASSPLAGGYEQYF
>14|TRBD1|TRBJ1-2|TRBV25-1
TGTGCCAGCAGTGCCCGACAGGGAGGCTATGGCTACACCTTC
CASSARQGGYGYTF
>14|NA|TRBJ2-7|TRBV6-2/TRBV6-3
TGTGCCAGCAGTTTGGGCGGGGCGTTATACGAGCAGTACTTC
CASSLGGALYEQYF
>13|NA|TRBJ2-1|TRBV19
TGTGCCAGTAGTCCCGGCGGCAACAATGAGCAGTTCTTC
CASSPGGNNEQFF
>18|TRBD2|TRBJ2-2|TRBV14
TGTGCCAGCAGCCAAGATCCGTCGACTAGCGGCTACACCGGGGAGCTGTTTTTT
CASSQDPSTSGYTGELFF
>12|NA|TRBJ2-5|TRBV27
TGTGCCAGCAGTAGGCTGGAAGAGACCCAGTACTTC
CASSRLEETQYF